These 23 T cell receptor beta chains were sequenced from one sample in a study of Ad26.COV2.S vaccination and SARS-CoV-2 variants. Treatment given: 19 received Ad26.COV2.S at low or high dose, single or two shots; roughly five received placebo; per-sample allocation not given. Sampling was performed 63 days after the first vaccine or placebo injection. TCRdb keeps only in-frame clones here, not all; method: immunoSEQ multiplex PCR. The sample holds a few hundred thousand clones; about nine tenths are singletons and the top ten take 9% to 15%. This specimen was peripheral blood, taken in a trial of Ad26.COV2.S vaccine versus placebo. The receptors were gathered from a person aged 18-60 years who received the Ad26.COV2.S COVID-19 vaccine or a placebo.

This sequence joins TRBV7-6 and TRBJ2-7; 7 positions agree with TRBD1. This CDR3 is built from 15 residues. V shed 1 base, J shed 6 bases, and the junction held 9 bases outside the gene matches. Germline CDR1 is SGHVS and CDR2 is FNYEAQ. The CDR3 spells CASSLETGVGAEQYF. CDR3 sequence (DNA): TGTGCCAGCAGCTTAGAAACAGGGGTCGGGGCCGAGCAGTACTTC.

The J gene is TRBJ2-7, the V gene TRBV5-6; D call uncertain. The germline V and J ends were trimmed by 0 bases and 7 bases, with 17 bases remaining between them. Germline CDR1 reads SGHDT; CDR2 reads YYEEEE. The CDR3 length is 15 residues. The CDR3 loop is CASSLAPTTANEQYF. In nucleotides, the CDR3 is TGTGCCAGCAGCTTGGCCCCAACTACAGCTAATGAGCAGTACTTC.

The rearrangement uses TRBV12-5 and TRBJ2-1; tentatively, D is TRBD1 or TRBD2 (5 bases each). The CDR3 consists of 13 residues. Germline V gives CDR1 LGHNT, CDR2 FRNRAP. Trimming took 1 base from V and 9 from J, leaving 10 bases between them. DNA of the CDR3: TGTGCTAGTGGTTTGGGGGGGTTAGGTGAGCAGTTCTTC. It translates to CASGLGGLGEQFF.

The CDR3 reads CASSSQGMGSYEQYF. In DNA, the CDR3 is TGTGCCAGCAGCTCCCAGGGGATGGGCTCCTACGAGCAGTACTTC. The chain carries TRBV6-6 and TRBJ2-7, with D tentatively TRBD1 (6 bases). Trimming pared 6 bases from V and 0 bases from J, leaving 15 bases between. CDR1 MNHNY and CDR2 SVGAGI come from the germline V gene (reference sequence). The CDR3 covers 15 residues.

A single count supports this clone. The chain couples TRBV18 to TRBJ1-1; D is perhaps TRBD1 (6 bases). Deletions cut 3 bases from V and 1 base from J, with 12 bases between. The CDR3 length is 15 residues. Germline CDR1 and CDR2: KGHSH and LQKENI. CDR3: CASSPGTTQNTEAFF. Written as DNA, the CDR3 is TGTGCCAGCTCACCGGGGACAACTCAGAACACTGAAGCTTTCTTT.

CDR3 region: CASSLVRDRPYGYTF. The CDR3, as DNA: TGTGCCAGCAGCTTGGTACGGGACAGGCCTTATGGCTACACCTTC. The chain couples TRBV5-6 to TRBJ1-2; 8 bases are a match to TRBD1. The CDR3 sequence is 15 residues long. CDR1 and CDR2 (germline): SGHDT, YYEEEE. V gave up 0 bases and J gave up 5 bases; unmatched junction bases: 6.

The chain uses TRBV20-1 and TRBJ1-1; no clear D gene. CDR1 and CDR2 from the germline V gene are DFQATT and SNEGSKA (reference sequence). The CDR3 consists of 9 residues. V shed 5 bases and J shed 6 bases, with 4 bases lying between them. The DNA for the CDR3 is TGCAGTGCTCGACCTGAAGCTTTCTTT. Its translation is CSARPEAFF.

In nucleotides, the CDR3 is TGTGCCAGTATTAGTATGCTCCTCGAGGCTTTCTTT. Its translation: CASISMLLEAFF. V usage is TRBV19 and J usage is TRBJ1-1; D ambiguous. CDR3 length: 12 amino acids. Germline V CDR1 and CDR2: LNHDA, SQIVND (reference sequence). V lost 7 bases, J lost 11 bases, and 17 bases lay in between. Together with reference TRBV19 and TRBJ1-1, the CDR3 gives the full variable domain: DGGITQSPKYLFRKEGQNVTLSCEQNLNHDAMYWYRQDPGQGLRLIYYSQIVNDFQKGDIAEGYSVSREKKESFPLTVTSAQKNPTAFYLCASISMLLEAFFGQGTRLTVV.

The rearrangement uses TRBV5-1 and TRBJ2-7, with TRBD2 matching over 11 bases. The J segment lost 7 bases and the V segment lost 2 bases, leaving 11 bases of the junction unmatched. This CDR3 spans 16 amino acids. CDR1 and CDR2 from the germline V gene are SGHRS and YFSETQ. CDR3 nucleotide sequence: TGCGCCAGCAGCTTAGGGACTAGCGGTCGGGATAAAGAGCAGTACTTC. Its protein is CASSLGTSGRDKEQYF.

The rearrangement links TRBV19 to TRBJ1-6; a weak D match, TRBD1 (6 bases). The ends were cut back, 5 bases at V and 6 bases at J, with 11 bases in the middle. The V gene's germline CDR1 is LNHDA and CDR2 SQIVND (reference sequence). The length of the CDR3 is 14 residues. The CDR3 sequence: CASSSGQPNSPLHF. The CDR3 coding sequence is TGTGCCAGTAGTTCCGGACAGCCTAATTCACCCCTCCACTTT.

V usage is TRBV4-3 and J usage is TRBJ2-2; the D is unclear. V gave up 1 base and J gave up 4 bases, with 4 bases separating them. Germline CDR1 LGHNA, CDR2 YSLEER. This CDR3 has 13 residues. CDR3 sequence: CASSQATTGELFF. For the CDR3, the DNA is TGCGCCAGCAGCCAAGCTACCACCGGGGAGCTGTTTTTT.

V usage is TRBV6-5 and J usage is TRBJ1-3; no reliable D call. V lost 6 bases to trimming and J lost 0 bases, with 6 bases between them. The V gene's germline CDR1 is MNHEY and CDR2 SVGAGI. CDR3 length equals 13 residues. CDR3 nucleotide sequence: TGTGCCAGCAGCGGACTCTCTGGAAACACCATATATTTT. This sequence encodes CASSGLSGNTIYF.

This clone turned up a few times. This chain joins TRBV4-3 and TRBJ1-6; D is unclear. Per the germline V gene, CDR1 is LGHNA and CDR2 is YSLEER. The CDR3 length is 15 residues. Trimming left V 3 bases short and J 6 bases short, with 12 bases between. CDR3 coding DNA: TGCGCCAGCAGCCATGTTGACGTTACTAATTCACCCCTCCACTTT. Its protein product is CASSHVDVTNSPLHF.

The rearrangement links TRBV15 to TRBJ1-1; a weak D match, TRBD1 (5 bases). The CDR3 has 14 amino acids. Between the trimmed V and J ends, which lost 0 bases and 3 bases, there was a span of 8 bases. Germline V CDR1 and CDR2: LNHNV, YYDKDF (reference sequence). The CDR3 DNA reads as TGTGCCACCAGCAGAGATCTGGGGGACACTGAAGCTTTCTTT. Amino acids: CATSRDLGDTEAFF.

This chain links TRBV5-5 with TRBJ2-7; D is possibly TRBD2 (6 bases). Germline V gene data show CDR1 as SGHKS and CDR2 as YYEKEE (reference sequence). Trimming cost V 2 bases and J 3 bases, with 9 bases left between them. The CDR3 is 13 amino acids. This chain's CDR3 is CASSFRGSYEQYF. In nucleotides, the CDR3 is TGTGCCAGCAGCTTCCGGGGGAGCTACGAGCAGTACTTC.

About this clone: The germline gene is not matched at one end of the junction; a read error may be the cause. This chain uses TRBV20-1 with TRBJ2-3; 9 nucleotides agree with TRBD1. Germline V gene sequence: CDR1 DFQATT, CDR2 SNEGSKA (reference sequence). The CDR3 consists of 11 residues. The CDR3 spells CSARVTGQGTF. In DNA form, the CDR3 reads TGCAGTGCTAGAGTCACGGGACAGGGAACCTTT.

CDR3 nucleotides: TGTGCCAGCAGCTTGGACCGGACCTGGAACACTGAAGCTTTCTTT. Encoded protein: CASSLDRTWNTEAFF. The chain employs TRBV5-8 and TRBJ1-1; D is ambiguous. Trimming cost V 0 bases and J 1 base, with 10 bases left between them. This CDR3 contains 15 residues. In germline, CDR1 is SGHTS, CDR2 YDEGEE.

The genes are TRBV6-2 or TRBV6-3 and TRBJ2-5; TRBD2 might be the D (6 bases). Germline V gives CDR1 MNHEY, CDR2 SVGEGT. The CDR3 has 13 amino acids. Trimming removed 5 bases at V and 6 bases at J, with 13 bases between. CDR3: CASSHEGRQTQYF. CDR3 bases: TGTGCCAGCAGTCACGAGGGGAGGCAGACCCAGTACTTC.

The V call is TRBV6-2 or TRBV6-3, the J call TRBJ2-7; 9 bases are a match to TRBD1. V was pared by 0 bases and J by 3 bases, with 12 bases of the junction left unmatched. This CDR3 comprises 18 residues. From germline, CDR1 is MNHEY and CDR2 SVGEGT. The CDR3 nucleotides read TGTGCCAGCAGTTACTCTCAACTCGGACAGGGGTATAACTACGAGCAGTACTTC. Translated, it gives CASSYSQLGQGYNYEQYF.

The sample holds a few counts of this clone. The CDR3: CASSALAGGLYEQYF. In DNA form, the CDR3 reads TGTGCCAGCAGCGCCCTAGCGGGAGGTCTCTACGAGCAGTACTTC. The V gene is TRBV7-6, the J gene TRBJ2-7, with TRBD2 matching 11 bases. The CDR3 totals 15 residues. V lost 5 bases, J lost 3 bases, and 6 bases stayed unmatched. Germline CDR1 SGHVS, CDR2 FNYEAQ.

The chain couples TRBV3-1 (or the pseudogene TRBV3-2) to TRBJ1-1, with 7 bases lining up with TRBD1. The CDR3 length is 16 residues. CDR1 is LGHDT and CDR2 is YNNKEL in the germline V gene (reference sequence). The V segment lost 1 base and the J segment 1 base; nucleotides outside the gene matches: 6. The DNA for the CDR3 is TGTGCCAGCAGCCAAGGTATGGGACAGCAGAACACTGAAGCTTTCTTT. It encodes CASSQGMGQQNTEAFF.

V is TRBV20-1 and J is TRBJ1-1; no reliable D call. Trimming took off 5 bases at V and 10 bases at J, with 14 bases between the two ends. The CDR3 is made up of 11 amino acids. Germline CDR1 and CDR2: DFQATT and SNEGSKA (reference sequence). CDR3 region: CSAGRTEGAFF. CDR3 bases: TGCAGTGCTGGCCGAACCGAGGGAGCTTTCTTT.

V and J are TRBV4-3 and TRBJ2-7; perhaps TRBD1 as D (6 bases). This CDR3 spans 14 amino acids. The germline V gene has CDR1 LGHNA and CDR2 YSLEER. V lost 0 bases, J lost 5 bases, and 11 bases lay in between. Here the CDR3 reads CASSQDKQGHEQYF. The CDR3 coding sequence is TGCGCCAGCAGCCAAGACAAACAGGGCCACGAGCAGTACTTC.